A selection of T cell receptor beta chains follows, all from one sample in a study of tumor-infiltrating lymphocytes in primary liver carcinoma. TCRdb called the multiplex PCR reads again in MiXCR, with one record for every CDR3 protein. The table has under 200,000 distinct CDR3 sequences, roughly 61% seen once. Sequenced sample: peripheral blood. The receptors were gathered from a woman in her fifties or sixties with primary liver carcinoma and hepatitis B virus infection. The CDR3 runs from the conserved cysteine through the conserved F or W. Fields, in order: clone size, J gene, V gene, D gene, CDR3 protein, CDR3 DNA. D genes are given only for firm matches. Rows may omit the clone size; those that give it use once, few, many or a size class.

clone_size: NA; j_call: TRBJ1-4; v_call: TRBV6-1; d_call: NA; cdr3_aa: CASSERVVSEKLYF; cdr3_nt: TGTGCCAGCAGTGAGAGGGTTGTTAGTGAAAAACTGTATTTT
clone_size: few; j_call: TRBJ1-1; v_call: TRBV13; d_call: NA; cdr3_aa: CASSLGEGRILNTEAFF; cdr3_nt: TGTGCCAGCAGCTTAGGGGAGGGGCGGATTTTGAACACTGAAGCTTTCTTT
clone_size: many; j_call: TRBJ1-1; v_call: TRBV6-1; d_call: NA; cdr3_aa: CASSEAQKNTEAFF; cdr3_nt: TGTGCCAGCAGTGAAGCCCAGAAGAACACTGAAGCTTTCTTT
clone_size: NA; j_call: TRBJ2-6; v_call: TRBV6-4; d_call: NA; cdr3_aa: CASSDSMGGSGANVLTF; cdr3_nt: TGTGCCAGCAGTGACTCTATGGGGGGCTCTGGGGCCAACGTCCTGACTTTC
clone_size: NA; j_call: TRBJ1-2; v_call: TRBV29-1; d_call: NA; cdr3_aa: CSVGPVVHGYTF; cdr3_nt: TGCAGCGTTGGACCTGTGGTACATGGCTACACCTTC
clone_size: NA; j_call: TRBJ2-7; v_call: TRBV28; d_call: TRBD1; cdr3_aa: CASSPPGQGRHEQYF; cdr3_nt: TGTGCCAGCAGTCCACCGGGACAGGGAAGGCACGAGCAGTACTTC
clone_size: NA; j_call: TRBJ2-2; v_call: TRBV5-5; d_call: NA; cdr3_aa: CASSLLDRNTGELFF; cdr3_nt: TGTGCCAGCAGCTTGCTGGACAGGAACACCGGGGAGCTGTTTTTT
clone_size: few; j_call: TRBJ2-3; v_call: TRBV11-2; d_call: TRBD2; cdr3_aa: CASNLGQGLADTQYF; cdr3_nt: TGTGCCAGCAACTTGGGGCAGGGACTAGCAGATACGCAGTATTTT
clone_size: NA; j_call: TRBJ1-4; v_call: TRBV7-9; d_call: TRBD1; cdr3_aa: CASSFTGGPNEKPFF; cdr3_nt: TGTGCCAGCAGCTTTACAGGGGGCCCTAATGAAAAACCGTTTTTT
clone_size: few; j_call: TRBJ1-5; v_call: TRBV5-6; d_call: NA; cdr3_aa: CASSFRSQPQHF; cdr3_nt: TGTGCCAGCAGCTTTAGGAGTCAGCCCCAGCATTTT
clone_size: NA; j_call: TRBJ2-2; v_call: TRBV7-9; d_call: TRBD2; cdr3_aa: CASSQRPGGNTGELFF; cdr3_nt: TGTGCCAGCAGCCAAAGGCCGGGGGGAAACACCGGGGAGCTGTTTTTT
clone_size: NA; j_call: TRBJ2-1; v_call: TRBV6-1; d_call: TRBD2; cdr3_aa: CASSEARGLAGGAEQFF; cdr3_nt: TGTGCCAGCAGTGAAGCTCGGGGACTAGCGGGAGGAGCTGAGCAGTTCTTC
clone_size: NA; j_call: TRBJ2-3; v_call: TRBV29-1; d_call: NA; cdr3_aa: CSADSAGARRGDTQYF; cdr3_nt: TGCAGCGCTGATTCGGCCGGGGCCAGGAGAGGGGATACGCAGTATTTT
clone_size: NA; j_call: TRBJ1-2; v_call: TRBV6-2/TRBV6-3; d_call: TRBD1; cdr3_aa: CPSSETGERGYTF; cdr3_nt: TGTCCTAGCAGTGAAACAGGGGAGCGCGGCTACACCTTC
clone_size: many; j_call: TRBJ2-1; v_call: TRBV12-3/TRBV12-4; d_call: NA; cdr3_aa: CASTEPKREQFF; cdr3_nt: TGTGCCAGCACCGAGCCGAAGCGTGAGCAGTTCTTC
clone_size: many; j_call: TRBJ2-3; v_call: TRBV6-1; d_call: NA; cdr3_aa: CASRETSTDTQYF; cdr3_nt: TGTGCCAGCAGAGAAACTAGCACAGATACGCAGTATTTT